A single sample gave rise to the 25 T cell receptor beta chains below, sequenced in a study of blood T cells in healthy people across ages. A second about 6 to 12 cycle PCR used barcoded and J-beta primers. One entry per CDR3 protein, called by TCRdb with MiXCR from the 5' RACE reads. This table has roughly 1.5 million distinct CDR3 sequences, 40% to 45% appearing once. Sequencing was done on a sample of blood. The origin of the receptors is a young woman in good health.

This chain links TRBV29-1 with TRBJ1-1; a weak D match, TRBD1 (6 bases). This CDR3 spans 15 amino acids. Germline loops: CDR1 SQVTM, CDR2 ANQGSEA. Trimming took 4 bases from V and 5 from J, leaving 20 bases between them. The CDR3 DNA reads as TGCAGCGTTGTCCTCGGTCGGGGGCGTAGTACTGAAGCTTTCTTT. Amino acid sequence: CSVVLGRGRSTEAFF.

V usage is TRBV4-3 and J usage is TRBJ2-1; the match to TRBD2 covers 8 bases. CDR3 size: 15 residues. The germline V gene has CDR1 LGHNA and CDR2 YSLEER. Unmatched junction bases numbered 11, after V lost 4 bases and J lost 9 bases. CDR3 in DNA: TGCGCCAGCAGCCTGGGACTAGGGGAGGGGGGTGAGCAGTTCTTC. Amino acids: CASSLGLGEGGEQFF.

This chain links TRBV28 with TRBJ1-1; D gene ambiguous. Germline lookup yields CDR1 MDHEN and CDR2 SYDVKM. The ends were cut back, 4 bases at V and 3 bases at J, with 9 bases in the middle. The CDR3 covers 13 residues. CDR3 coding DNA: TGTGCCAGCAGTTCGTGGACGGACACTGAAGCTTTCTTT. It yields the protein CASSSWTDTEAFF.

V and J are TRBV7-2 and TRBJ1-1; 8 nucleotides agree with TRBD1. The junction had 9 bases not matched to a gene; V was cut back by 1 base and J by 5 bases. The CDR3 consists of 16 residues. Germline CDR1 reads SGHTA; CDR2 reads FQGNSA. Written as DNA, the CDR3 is TGTGCCAGCAGCTTAGGTTCAGGGGGCGTTCGGACTGAAGCTTTCTTT. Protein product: CASSLGSGGVRTEAFF.

For the CDR3, the DNA is TGTGCCAGCAGTGAAACGTCAGGCAGCTCCTACGAGCAGTACTTC. Its translation is CASSETSGSSYEQYF. This rearrangement joins TRBV6-1 to TRBJ2-7; D unclear. The length of the CDR3 is 15 residues. V shed 2 bases and J shed 0 bases, with 11 bases lying between them. Germline CDR1 reads MNHNS; CDR2 reads SASEGT.

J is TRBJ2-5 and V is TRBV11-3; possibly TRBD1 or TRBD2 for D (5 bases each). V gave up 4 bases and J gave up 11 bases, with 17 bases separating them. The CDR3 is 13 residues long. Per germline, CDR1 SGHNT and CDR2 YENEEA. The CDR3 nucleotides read TGTGCCAGCAGCTCTAATCCGGGGCGTGAGCAGTACTTC. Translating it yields CASSSNPGREQYF.

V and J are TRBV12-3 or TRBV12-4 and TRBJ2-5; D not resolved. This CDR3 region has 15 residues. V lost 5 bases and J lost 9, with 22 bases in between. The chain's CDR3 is CASSPPPGETSPQYF. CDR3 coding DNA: TGTGCCAGCAGTCCGCCACCCGGAGAAACCTCGCCCCAGTACTTC.

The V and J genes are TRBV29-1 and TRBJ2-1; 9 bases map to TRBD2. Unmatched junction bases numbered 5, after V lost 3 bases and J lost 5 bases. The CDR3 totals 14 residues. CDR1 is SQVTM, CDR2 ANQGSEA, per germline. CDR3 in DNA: TGCAGCGTTGACTGGCGGGGGGGACACAATGAGCAGTTCTTC. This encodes CSVDWRGGHNEQFF.

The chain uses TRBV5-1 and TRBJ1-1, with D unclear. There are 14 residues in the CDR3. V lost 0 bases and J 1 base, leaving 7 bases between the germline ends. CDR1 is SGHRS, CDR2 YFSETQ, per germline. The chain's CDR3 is CASSLGAQNTEAFF. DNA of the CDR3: TGCGCCAGCAGCTTGGGAGCTCAGAACACTGAAGCTTTCTTT.

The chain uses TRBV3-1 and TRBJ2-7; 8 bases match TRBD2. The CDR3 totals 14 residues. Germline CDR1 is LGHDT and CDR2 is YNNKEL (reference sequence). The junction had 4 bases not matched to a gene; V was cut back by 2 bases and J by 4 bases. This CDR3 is CASSQSREGYEQYF. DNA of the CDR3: TGTGCCAGCAGCCAAAGCCGGGAGGGGTACGAGCAGTACTTC.

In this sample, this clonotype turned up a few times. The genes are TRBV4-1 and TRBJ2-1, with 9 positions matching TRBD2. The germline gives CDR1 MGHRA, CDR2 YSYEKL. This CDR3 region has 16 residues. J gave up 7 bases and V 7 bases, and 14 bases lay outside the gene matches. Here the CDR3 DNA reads TGCGCCAGCACCGAAGCAGGACTAGCGTTAGGAAATGAGCAGTTCTTC. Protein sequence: CASTEAGLALGNEQFF.

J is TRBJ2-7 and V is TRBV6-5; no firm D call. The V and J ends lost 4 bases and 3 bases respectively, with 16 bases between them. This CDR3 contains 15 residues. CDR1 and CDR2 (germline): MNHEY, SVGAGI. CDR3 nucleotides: TGTGCCAGCAGTTCTCGACGAGGATCCCACTACGAGCAGTACTTC. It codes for CASSSRRGSHYEQYF.

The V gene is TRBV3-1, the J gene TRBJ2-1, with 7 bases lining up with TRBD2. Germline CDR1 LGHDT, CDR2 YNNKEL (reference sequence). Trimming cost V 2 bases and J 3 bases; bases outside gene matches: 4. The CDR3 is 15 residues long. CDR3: CASSQSGTFYNEQFF. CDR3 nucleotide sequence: TGTGCCAGCAGCCAAAGCGGGACTTTCTACAATGAGCAGTTCTTC.

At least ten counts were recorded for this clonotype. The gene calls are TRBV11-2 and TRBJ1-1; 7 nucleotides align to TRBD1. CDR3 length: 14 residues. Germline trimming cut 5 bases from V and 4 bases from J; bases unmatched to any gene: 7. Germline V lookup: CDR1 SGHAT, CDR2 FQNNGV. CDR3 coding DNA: TGTGCCAGCAGCCCCAGGGGGGGTGGCACTGAAGCTTTCTTT. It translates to CASSPRGGGTEAFF.

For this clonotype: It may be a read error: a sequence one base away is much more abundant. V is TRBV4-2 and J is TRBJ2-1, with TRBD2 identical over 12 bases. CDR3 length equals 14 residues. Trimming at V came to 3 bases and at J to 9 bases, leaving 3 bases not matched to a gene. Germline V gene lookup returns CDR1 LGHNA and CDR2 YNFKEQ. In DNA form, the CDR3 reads TGTGCCAGCAGCCACCTAGCGGGAGGGGGTGAGCAGTTCTTC. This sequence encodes CASSHLAGGGEQFF.

The CDR3 DNA reads TGTGCCAGCAGTCACAAGGGGGGGCACATGAACACTGAAGCTTTCTTT. Translation gives CASSHKGGHMNTEAFF. The chain has TRBV11-2 and TRBJ1-1; perhaps TRBD1 as D (6 bases). This CDR3 comprises 16 residues. Deletions cut 6 bases from V and 0 bases from J, with 17 bases between. Germline CDR1 is SGHAT and CDR2 is FQNNGV.

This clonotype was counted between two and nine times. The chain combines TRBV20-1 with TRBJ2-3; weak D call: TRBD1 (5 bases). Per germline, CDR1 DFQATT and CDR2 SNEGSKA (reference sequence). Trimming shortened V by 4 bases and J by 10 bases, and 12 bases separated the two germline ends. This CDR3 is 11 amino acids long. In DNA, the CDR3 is TGCAGTGCTACGGGTCAAGGGGCGCAGTATTTT. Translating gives CSATGQGAQYF.

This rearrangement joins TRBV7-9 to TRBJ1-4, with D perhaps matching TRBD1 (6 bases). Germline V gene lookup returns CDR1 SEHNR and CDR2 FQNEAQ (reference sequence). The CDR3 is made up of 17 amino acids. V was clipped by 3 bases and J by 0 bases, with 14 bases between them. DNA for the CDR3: TGTGCCAGCAGCTTCCCTGCTAGGGGGGCAACTAATGAAAAACTGTTTTTT. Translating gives CASSFPARGATNEKLFF.

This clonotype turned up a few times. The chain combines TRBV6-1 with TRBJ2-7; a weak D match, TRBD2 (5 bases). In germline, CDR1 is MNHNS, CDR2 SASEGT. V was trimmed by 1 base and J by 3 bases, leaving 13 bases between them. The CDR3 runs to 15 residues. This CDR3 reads CASSEGIPGNYEQYF. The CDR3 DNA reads TGTGCCAGCAGTGAAGGAATACCCGGGAACTACGAGCAGTACTTC.

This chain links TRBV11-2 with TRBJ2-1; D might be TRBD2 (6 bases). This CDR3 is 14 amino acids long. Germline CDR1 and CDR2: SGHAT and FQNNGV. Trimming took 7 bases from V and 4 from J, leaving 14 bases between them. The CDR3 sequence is CASTDAGTYNEQFF. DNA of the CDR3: TGTGCCAGCACCGACGCCGGGACTTACAATGAGCAGTTCTTC.

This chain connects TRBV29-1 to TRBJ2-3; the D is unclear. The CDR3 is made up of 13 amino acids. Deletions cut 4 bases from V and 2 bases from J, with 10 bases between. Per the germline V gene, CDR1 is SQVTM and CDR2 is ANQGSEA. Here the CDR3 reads CSVVVSTTDTQYF. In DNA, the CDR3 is TGCAGCGTTGTGGTCAGTACCACAGATACGCAGTATTTT.

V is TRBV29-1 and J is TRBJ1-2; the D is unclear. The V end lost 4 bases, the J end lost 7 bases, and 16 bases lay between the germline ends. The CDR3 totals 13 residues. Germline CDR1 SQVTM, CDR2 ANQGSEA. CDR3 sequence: CSVATGGVSGYTF. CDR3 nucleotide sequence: TGCAGCGTTGCGACGGGAGGAGTGAGTGGCTACACCTTC.

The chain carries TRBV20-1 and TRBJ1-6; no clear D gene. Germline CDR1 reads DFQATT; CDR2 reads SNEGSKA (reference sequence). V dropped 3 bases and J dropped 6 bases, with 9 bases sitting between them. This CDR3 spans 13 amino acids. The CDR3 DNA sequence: TGCAGTGCTAGGACACAGAGTAATTCACCCCTCCACTTT. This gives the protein CSARTQSNSPLHF.

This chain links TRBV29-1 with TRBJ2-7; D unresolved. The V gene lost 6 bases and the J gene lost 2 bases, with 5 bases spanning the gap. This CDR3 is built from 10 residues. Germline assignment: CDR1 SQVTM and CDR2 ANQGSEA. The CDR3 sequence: CSVSPYEQYF. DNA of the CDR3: TGCAGCGTATCGCCCTACGAGCAGTACTTC.

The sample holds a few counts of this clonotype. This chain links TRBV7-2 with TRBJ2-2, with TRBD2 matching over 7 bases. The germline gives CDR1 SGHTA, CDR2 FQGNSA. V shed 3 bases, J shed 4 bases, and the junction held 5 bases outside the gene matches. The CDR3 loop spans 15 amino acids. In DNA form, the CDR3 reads TGTGCCAGCAGCTTCGGAACTAGCGCCACCGGGGAGCTGTTTTTT. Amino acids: CASSFGTSATGELFF.